A single sample gave rise to the 2 T cell receptor beta chains below, sequenced in a study of identical twins. One entry per CDR3 protein, called by TCRdb with MiXCR from the 5' RACE reads. The sample carries 450,000 to 650,000 distinct CDR3 sequences, just under 10% recorded once. These data are also associated with another study on yellow fever vaccine responses in identical twins.

The sample consisted of PBMCs. All receptors come from a woman between 18 and 30 years old in good health.

This clonotype was detected only a few times. This CDR3 reads CASSLDGDAGGSNQPQHF. The CDR3 bases are TGTGCCAGCAGCTTAGATGGGGACGCTGGCGGGAGCAATCAGCCCCAGCATTTT. The V and J genes are TRBV11-2 and TRBJ1-5; tentatively, D is TRBD1 (5 bases). Between the trimmed V and J ends, which lost 0 bases and 1 base, there was a span of 16 bases. This CDR3 contains 18 residues. In germline, CDR1 is SGHAT, CDR2 FQNNGV.

This clonotype occurred a few times. V is TRBV11-2 and J is TRBJ2-7; tentative D call: TRBD1 (6 bases). The CDR3 spans 17 residues. Trimming left V 5 bases short and J 0 bases short, with 20 bases between. Looked up from germline, CDR1 is SGHAT and CDR2 is FQNNGV. As DNA, the CDR3 is TGTGCCAGCAGCCCATCCTTTGGGGACAACCCCTCCTACGAGCAGTACTTC. Its translation: CASSPSFGDNPSYEQYF.